Presented here are 13 T cell receptor beta chains from one specimen sequenced in a study of blood T cells in healthy people across ages. A sample-barcoded 5' primer and a J-beta primer mix were used in a second PCR of roughly 7 to 11 cycles. In TCRdb, the 5' RACE reads were re-called with MiXCR into one record per CDR3 protein. Of 550,000 to 750,000 distinct CDR3 sequences listed, under 25% are singletons. The sample comprised blood. The receptors here all came from a man between 65 and 79 years old in good health.

This chain connects TRBV29-1 to TRBJ1-2; a weak D match, TRBD1 (6 bases). The CDR3 runs to 12 residues. Germline CDR1 and CDR2: SQVTM and ANQGSEA. Trimming shortened V by 7 bases and J by 3 bases, and 12 bases separated the two germline ends. CDR3 sequence reads: CSAVGGDYGYTF. As DNA, the CDR3 is TGCAGCGCTGTAGGGGGGGACTATGGCTACACCTTC.

Written as DNA, the CDR3 is TGTGCCAGCAGCCCCCCGGACCTCAATCAGCCCCAGCATTTT. Protein sequence: CASSPPDLNQPQHF. The V call is TRBV28, the J call TRBJ1-5; D is undetermined. The V and J ends lost 6 bases and 3 bases respectively, with 12 bases between them. The CDR3 spans 14 residues. Germline loops: CDR1 MDHEN, CDR2 SYDVKM.

This sequence joins TRBV3-1 and TRBJ2-1; D is ambiguous. The DNA end is more similar to TRBJ2-7, so the J call may be wrong. The CDR3 totals 14 residues. From germline, CDR1 is LGHDT and CDR2 YNNKEL (reference sequence). CDR3 nucleotide sequence: TGTGCCAGCAGCCAAAGGGATTTAACGAGGGAGCAGTACTTC. Amino acid sequence: CASSQRDLTREQYF.

This clonotype was detected only a few times. The gene calls are TRBV6-6 and TRBJ2-7, with D possibly being TRBD1 (5 bases). Trimming removed 6 bases at V and 9 bases at J, with 12 bases between. Germline values: CDR1 MNHNY, CDR2 SVGAGI (reference sequence). The CDR3 is 11 amino acids. This chain's CDR3 is CASRLDSMQYF. The CDR3 DNA sequence: TGTGCCAGCAGACTTGACAGTATGCAGTACTTC.

The chain carries TRBV20-1 and TRBJ2-1; unclear D gene. This CDR3 spans 14 amino acids. The V gene lost 7 bases and the J gene lost 0 bases, with 13 bases spanning the gap. Per the germline V gene, CDR1 is DFQATT and CDR2 is SNEGSKA (reference sequence). CDR3 residues: CSVTRRNSYNEQFF. As DNA, the CDR3 is TGCAGTGTTACGCGGCGTAACTCCTACAATGAGCAGTTCTTC.

This clonotype has more than one count but fewer than ten. The chain couples TRBV3-1 to TRBJ2-1; D call uncertain. Germline V gene sequence: CDR1 LGHDT, CDR2 YNNKEL (reference sequence). The CDR3 length is 16 residues. V lost 0 bases, J lost 0 bases, and 9 bases lay in between. CDR3 DNA sequence: TGTGCCAGCAGCCAAGATCCGTCCGTCTCCTACAATGAGCAGTTCTTC. It is translated as CASSQDPSVSYNEQFF.

The rearrangement joins TRBV3-1 to TRBJ1-2; D is possibly TRBD1 (5 bases). This CDR3 has 15 amino acids. Looked up from germline, CDR1 is LGHDT and CDR2 is YNNKEL (reference sequence). V was pared by 2 bases and J by 4 bases, with 14 bases between. The CDR3 loop reads CASSQKGEGFYGYTF. In nucleotides, the CDR3 is TGTGCCAGCAGCCAAAAAGGGGAGGGGTTCTATGGCTACACCTTC. The whole variable domain, remainder taken from reference TRBV3-1 and TRBJ1-2, is DTAVSQTPKYLVTQMGNDKSIKCEQNLGHDTMYWYKQDSKKFLKIMFSYNNKELIINETVPNRFSPKSPDKAHLNLHINSLELGDSAVYFCASSQKGEGFYGYTFGSGTRLTVV.

This clonotype was picked up a small number of times. This could be a read error, since a much larger clone is one nucleotide away. The V and J genes are TRBV12-3 or TRBV12-4 and TRBJ2-5; tentative D call: TRBD2 (6 bases). V was cut by 8 bases and J by 9 bases, with 16 bases left in between. The CDR3 contains 12 residues. CDR3 sequence reads: CASADSGEAQYF. The CDR3 region has the DNA TGTGCCAGCGCCGACTCCGGGGAGGCCCAGTACTTC.

This clonotype was observed a handful of times. This rearrangement joins TRBV24-1 to TRBJ2-5; D perhaps matches TRBD2 (6 bases). CDR1 is KGHDR, CDR2 SFDVKD, per germline. Trimming removed 3 bases at V and 0 bases at J, with 10 bases between. This CDR3 contains 15 residues. This chain's CDR3 is CATSDPRDYQETQYF. The CDR3, as DNA: TGTGCCACCAGTGATCCTCGGGACTACCAAGAGACCCAGTACTTC.

This clonotype turned up a few times. This chain joins TRBV3-1 and TRBJ1-3; D gene uncertain. Trimming pared 4 bases from V and 0 bases from J, leaving 10 bases between. Germline-derived CDR1 and CDR2 are LGHDT and YNNKEL (reference sequence). CDR3 size: 15 residues. Here the CDR3 reads CASSPRPSSGNTIYF. The CDR3 nucleotides read TGTGCCAGCAGCCCCCGCCCTAGCTCTGGAAACACCATATATTTT.

This clonotype was found many times. The gene calls are TRBV12-3 or TRBV12-4 and TRBJ1-4, with a tentative D call TRBD1 (6 bases). This CDR3 is 15 amino acids long. V gave up 6 bases and J gave up 0 bases, with 11 bases separating them. The CDR3 coding sequence is TGTGCCAGCAGGAGGGACACCGCAACTAATGAAAAACTGTTTTTT. It translates to CASRRDTATNEKLFF.

This clonotype was detected only a few times. This clone may be a read error of a much larger clone one base away. The V gene is TRBV4-1, the J gene TRBJ2-2; TRBD2 matches at 15 bases. With V trimmed by 1 base and J by 1 base, 7 bases remained unmatched. Looked up from germline, CDR1 is MGHRA and CDR2 is YSYEKL. This CDR3 has 20 residues. The CDR3 spells CASSQAGLAGGLKNTGELFF. DNA for the CDR3: TGCGCCAGCAGCCAAGCGGGACTAGCGGGAGGTTTAAAGAACACCGGGGAGCTGTTTTTT.

The V gene is TRBV5-6, the J gene TRBJ2-7; D is possibly TRBD1 (5 bases). The CDR3 has 12 amino acids. V was trimmed by 10 bases and J by 0 bases, leaving 11 bases between them. CDR1 and CDR2 (germline): SGHDT, YYEEEE. In DNA, the CDR3 is TGTGCCGTCGACAGACCCTCCTACGAGCAGTACTTC. This translates into CAVDRPSYEQYF.